The T cell receptor beta chain under discussion was sequenced for a study of sequential checkpoint blockade in melanoma. Study at large: First-line arms were nivolumab then ipilimumab, or the reverse, randomized 1:1.

The sample's treatment: randomized to nivolumab then ipilimumab (arm A) or the reverse (arm B). Live CD3+CD8+ CD19− CD56− cells were sorted from PBMCs. This clone was seen once. Data came from immunoSEQ multiplex PCR; TCRdb stores just in-frame clones and leaves some out. Among over 10,000 clones, about four fifths were seen once, and the ten largest hold about 7.5%. Germline V gene sequence: CDR1 SNHLY, CDR2 FYNNEI. CDR3 length: 11 amino acids. V lost 5 bases and J lost 5, with 7 bases in between. The chain links TRBV2 to TRBJ2-7, with a weak D call TRBD1 (6 bases). Sequenced material: CD8+ T cells sorted from blood (inferred from file names), taken from a patient given nivolumab and ipilimumab in sequence. The TCR sequence derives from a human donor with melanoma. The CDR3 protein is CASSTGNEQYF. The CDR3 region has the DNA TGTGCCAGCAGTACAGGGAACGAGCAGTACTTC.